This TCR beta chain comes out of a study of CD8+CD57+ T cells in acquired aplastic anemia. At the level of the study: Sorted CD4+ plus CD8+ cells gave DNA averaging about 3.2 ug. Approximately 11 million reads, on average, were obtained for CD4+ cells from healthy donors.

The template for TCR beta VDJ and CDR3 sequence profiling was genomic DNA. One entry per CDR3 protein results from TCRdb running MiXCR on the reads. Found here are about 220,000 distinct CDR3 sequences, about 37% of them singletons; the top ten hold around 1.1%. Note on this clonotype: Its antigen is unknown.

Study-level results: Patients and controls shared 25 to 35 CD8+ CDR3 sequences, highly expressed in patients. Significant differences in CD8+ Simpson's diversity were not observed between patients and controls.

The CDR3 contains 14 residues. Unmatched junction bases numbered 8, after V lost 5 bases and J lost 7 bases. Germline CDR1 and CDR2: MNHNS and SASEGT. This chain joins TRBV6-1 and TRBJ1-5; the match to TRBD1 covers 7 bases. Sequencing used sorted CD4+, CD8+, or CD8+CD57+ T cells (not recorded which) from PBMCs. This TCR derives from a human donor in good health, serving as a control. The CDR3 bases are TGTGCCAGCAGTCGGGACAGCAGGCCGCAGCCCCAGCATTTT. Translating gives CASSRDSRPQPQHF.